This is a list of T cell receptor beta chains from one sample in a study of blood T cell repertoires in COVID-19. Assay: immunoSEQ multiplex PCR; the TCRdb copy retains only in-frame clones and omits some. The sample includes approximately 130,000 clones, 77% of them seen just once. Material for sequencing was peripheral blood. Source of these receptors: a human donor in a cohort sampled during active COVID-19. CDR3s include the opening cysteine and the closing phenylalanine or tryptophan. Each record gives: CDR3 protein, CDR3 DNA, clone size, V gene, D gene, J gene. The D gene is left open where the match is weak. Not every row has a clone size; where given, it reads once, few, many or a size class.

CDR3aa: CAWRPGLEREQYF
CDR3nt: TGTGCCTGGAGACCGGGACTAGAACGCGAGCAGTACTTC
abundance: few
v_gene: TRBV30
d_gene: TRBD2
j_gene: TRBJ2-7

CDR3aa: CASSRVGSGSNEQYF
CDR3nt: TGTGCCAGCAGCCGAGTAGGTAGCGGGAGTAACGAGCAGTACTTC
abundance: NA
v_gene: TRBV9
d_gene: TRBD2
j_gene: TRBJ2-7

CDR3aa: CASSLRGQAAYEQYF
CDR3nt: TGCGCCAGCAGCCTGCGGGGTCAAGCGGCCTACGAGCAGTACTTC
abundance: NA
v_gene: TRBV5-1
d_gene: NA
j_gene: TRBJ2-7

CDR3aa: CASYIGAGANVLTF
CDR3nt: TGCGCCAGCTATATCGGGGCTGGGGCCAACGTCCTGACTTTC
abundance: once
v_gene: TRBV5-1
d_gene: NA
j_gene: TRBJ2-6

CDR3aa: CASRGTGPNSPLHF
CDR3nt: TGTGCCAGCAGGGGGACAGGCCCAAATTCACCCCTCCACTTT
abundance: NA
v_gene: TRBV2
d_gene: TRBD1
j_gene: TRBJ1-6

CDR3aa: CASNPTGPPDTQYF
CDR3nt: TGTGCCAGCAACCCGACAGGGCCCCCAGATACGCAGTATTTT
abundance: NA
v_gene: TRBV2
d_gene: TRBD1
j_gene: TRBJ2-3

CDR3aa: CASSPEMVSNQPQHF
CDR3nt: TGTGCCAGCAGCCCTGAGATGGTTAGCAATCAGCCCCAGCATTTT
abundance: few
v_gene: TRBV5-7
d_gene: NA
j_gene: TRBJ1-5

CDR3aa: CASTYDLYEQYF
CDR3nt: TGTGCCAGCACCTACGACTTATACGAGCAGTACTTC
abundance: NA
v_gene: TRBV27
d_gene: NA
j_gene: TRBJ2-7

CDR3aa: CASSEALPVSSYNEQFF
CDR3nt: TGTGCCAGCAGTGAAGCGCTTCCGGTAAGCTCCTACAATGAGCAGTTCTTC
abundance: few
v_gene: TRBV6-1
d_gene: NA
j_gene: TRBJ2-1

CDR3aa: CASSQQDYSNQPQHF
CDR3nt: TGCGCCAGCAGCCAGCAGGATTATAGCAATCAGCCCCAGCATTTT
abundance: once
v_gene: TRBV4-1
d_gene: NA
j_gene: TRBJ1-5

CDR3aa: CASSDLDRDGQPQHF
CDR3nt: TGCGCCAGCAGTGACTTGGACAGGGATGGACAGCCCCAGCATTTT
abundance: few
v_gene: TRBV10-1
d_gene: TRBD1
j_gene: TRBJ1-5

CDR3aa: CASGGQIYEQYF
CDR3nt: TGTGCCTCCGGCGGGCAGATCTACGAGCAGTACTTC
abundance: NA
v_gene: TRBV10-3
d_gene: NA
j_gene: TRBJ2-7

CDR3aa: CASSLETGRNYGYTF
CDR3nt: TGCGCCAGCAGCTTGGAGACAGGGCGCAACTATGGCTACACCTTC
abundance: NA
v_gene: TRBV5-1
d_gene: TRBD1
j_gene: TRBJ1-2

CDR3aa: CASSAGTPYGYTF
CDR3nt: TGTGCCAGCAGCGCGGGGACACCCTATGGCTACACCTTC
abundance: NA
v_gene: TRBV9
d_gene: NA
j_gene: TRBJ1-2

CDR3aa: CATSDLGLAGEVDTGELFF
CDR3nt: TGTGCCACCAGTGACCTGGGACTAGCGGGAGAGGTAGACACCGGGGAGCTGTTTTTT
abundance: NA
v_gene: TRBV24-1
d_gene: TRBD2
j_gene: TRBJ2-2

CDR3aa: CSVATGVYEQYF
CDR3nt: TGCAGCGTCGCTACCGGGGTCTACGAGCAGTACTTC
abundance: NA
v_gene: TRBV29-1
d_gene: NA
j_gene: TRBJ2-7

CDR3aa: CASSASSWYSNQPQHF
CDR3nt: TGTGCCAGCTCTGCTAGCAGCTGGTATAGCAATCAGCCCCAGCATTTT
abundance: NA
v_gene: TRBV19
d_gene: NA
j_gene: TRBJ1-5

CDR3aa: CASSLVAGRNTEAFF
CDR3nt: TGTGCCAGCAGCTTAGTGGCAGGGCGTAACACTGAAGCTTTCTTT
abundance: NA
v_gene: TRBV7-2
d_gene: NA
j_gene: TRBJ1-1

CDR3aa: CASSLRTGANEAFF
CDR3nt: TGTGCCAGCAGTCTCCGGACAGGGGCGAATGAAGCTTTCTTT
abundance: NA
v_gene: TRBV6-2/TRBV6-3
d_gene: TRBD1
j_gene: TRBJ1-1

CDR3aa: CASSPAGANTEAFF
CDR3nt: TGTGCCAGCTCACCGGCAGGGGCTAACACTGAAGCTTTCTTT
abundance: NA
v_gene: TRBV18
d_gene: NA
j_gene: TRBJ1-1

CDR3aa: CASSLGFEYEQYF
CDR3nt: TGTGCCAGCAGCTTAGGATTTGAGTACGAGCAGTACTTC
abundance: NA
v_gene: TRBV7-6
d_gene: NA
j_gene: TRBJ2-7

CDR3aa: CASSEEGYTEAFF
CDR3nt: TGTGCCAGCAGTGAGGAGGGTTACACTGAAGCTTTCTTT
abundance: NA
v_gene: TRBV2
d_gene: NA
j_gene: TRBJ1-1

CDR3aa: CASSLPQGPNGYTF
CDR3nt: TGTGCCAGCAGCTTACCACAGGGGCCTAATGGCTACACCTTC
abundance: NA
v_gene: TRBV7-9
d_gene: TRBD1
j_gene: TRBJ1-2

CDR3aa: CASRPSILLSYEQYF
CDR3nt: TGTGCCAGCAGACCAAGTATACTCCTCTCCTACGAGCAGTACTTC
abundance: NA
v_gene: TRBV6-6
d_gene: NA
j_gene: TRBJ2-7

CDR3aa: CASSDSGTGDYGANVLTF
CDR3nt: TGTGCCAGCAGTGATTCTGGGACAGGGGATTACGGGGCCAACGTCCTGACTTTC
abundance: NA
v_gene: TRBV2
d_gene: TRBD1
j_gene: TRBJ2-6

CDR3aa: CASSSGQPKAFF
CDR3nt: TGTGCCAGCAGCTCCGGACAGCCTAAAGCTTTCTTT
abundance: NA
v_gene: TRBV7-9
d_gene: NA
j_gene: TRBJ1-1

CDR3aa: CASSLFGRGSNQPQHF
CDR3nt: TGTGCCAGCAGTTTGTTTGGCAGGGGAAGCAATCAGCCCCAGCATTTT
abundance: NA
v_gene: TRBV28
d_gene: NA
j_gene: TRBJ1-5

CDR3aa: CASSQVGGGDYEQYF
CDR3nt: TGCGCCAGCAGCCAAGTGGGGGGTGGGGATTACGAGCAGTACTTC
abundance: few
v_gene: TRBV4-1
d_gene: NA
j_gene: TRBJ2-7

CDR3aa: CASSPPTSGRYEQYF
CDR3nt: TGTGCCAGCAGCCCCCCGACTAGCGGGAGGTACGAGCAGTACTTC
abundance: NA
v_gene: TRBV6-5
d_gene: TRBD2
j_gene: TRBJ2-7